The clone carrying this T cell receptor (beta chain) was seen once. Its antigen remains unknown. The sample originates from a study of CD8 T cells in ankylosing spondylitis. Study results and caveats: Within ankylosing spondylitis blood, a TCR beta motif made up of under 10 highly homologous variants appeared to be characteristic. Matched synovial fluid from ankylosing spondylitis patients was reported to be enriched for disease-linked clones. Disease-linked clones proved CD8+ and comparatively uncommon in peripheral blood.

Germline values: CDR1 SGHRS, CDR2 YFSETQ. The length of the CDR3 is 16 residues. Trimming shortened V by 2 bases and J by 1 base, and 15 bases separated the two germline ends. TCRdb analysed the 5' RACE reads with MiXCR anew, one entry per CDR3 protein. The sample lists about 800,000 distinct CDR3 sequences, approximately 10% occurring once. The chain uses TRBV5-1 and TRBJ1-1; tentatively, D is TRBD1 (5 bases). Sequencing was performed on blood, either unsorted or a sorted T cell fraction (not recorded which). The receptor was isolated from a male donor with ankylosing spondylitis. The CDR3 reads CASSFRMAGRNTEAFF. CDR3 nucleotide sequence: TGCGCCAGCAGCTTCCGAATGGCAGGGCGGAACACTGAAGCTTTCTTT.